The 13 T cell receptor beta chains below all came from one sample that was sequenced in a study of read filtering for tumor transcriptome and immune sequencing. The library was built from 400 ng RNA with molecular barcoded adaptors for alpha/delta and beta/gamma chains. MiXCR was run by TCRdb on the reads, yielding one entry per CDR3 protein. The data contain roughly 69,000 distinct CDR3 sequences, about 14% of them singletons. The sample was a population of CD138-negative cells sorted from bone marrow. The receptors originated from a donor aged 40 or over with multiple myeloma.

In this sample, this clonotype turned up many times. This chain joins TRBV6-6 and TRBJ2-4, with D perhaps TRBD1 (6 bases). The CDR3 spans 12 residues. CDR1 is MNHNY and CDR2 is SVGAGI in the germline V gene (reference sequence). V was shortened by 6 bases and J by 7 bases, with 10 bases between the two germline ends. CDR3 region: CASRRQDNIQYF. The CDR3 DNA is TGTGCCAGCAGGAGACAGGATAACATTCAGTACTTC.

The chain employs TRBV7-9 and TRBJ1-1; D is uncertain. Between the trimmed V and J ends, which lost 4 bases and 1 base, there was a span of 7 bases. CDR3 length equals 13 residues. Germline V lookup: CDR1 SEHNR, CDR2 FQNEAQ (reference sequence). DNA for the CDR3: TGTGCCAGCAGCTCCGGAAAGAACACTGAAGCTTTCTTT. As protein: CASSSGKNTEAFF. The full variable domain, with the rest looked up from reference TRBV7-9 and TRBJ1-1, is DTGVSQNPRHKITKRGQNVTFRCDPISEHNRLYWYRQTLGQGPEFLTYFQNEAQLEKSRLLSDRFSAERPKGSFSTLEIQRTEQGDSAMYLCASSSGKNTEAFFGQGTRLTVV.

There are many counts of this clonotype. In DNA form, the CDR3 reads TGTGCCAGCAGTACTACGGAAGCCTACGAGCAGTACTTC. It specifies CASSTTEAYEQYF. The J gene is TRBJ2-7, the V gene TRBV6-2 or TRBV6-3; D unresolved. The CDR3 length is 13 residues. Trimming shortened V by 5 bases and J by 2 bases, and 10 bases separated the two germline ends. The germline V gene has CDR1 MNHEY and CDR2 SVGEGT.

The table lists this clonotype with many counts. The chain uses TRBV24-1 and TRBJ2-1; 8 positions agree with TRBD2. This CDR3 is 14 amino acids long. Germline CDR1 reads KGHDR; CDR2 reads SFDVKD. Trimming took 3 bases from V and 9 from J; bases not matched to a gene: 6. For the CDR3, the DNA is TGTGCCACCAGTGATCTGGGACTAGTCGGTGAGCAGTTCTTC. Its protein product is CATSDLGLVGEQFF.

This clonotype has at least ten counts. The rearrangement joins TRBV7-9 to TRBJ2-7; 7 positions agree with TRBD2. The CDR3 spans 16 residues. V shed 0 bases and J 1 base; nucleotides not matched to a gene: 6. Germline CDR1 is SEHNR and CDR2 is FQNEAQ (reference sequence). In nucleotides, the CDR3 is TGTGCCAGCAGCTTAGCGCGGGGACTATCATCCTACGAGCAGTACTTC. This gives the protein CASSLARGLSSYEQYF.

This clonotype was recorded many times. The rearrangement joins TRBV20-1 to TRBJ1-6; possible D gene TRBD1, 5 bases. Trimming removed 3 bases from V and 7 bases from J, with 13 bases in between. The length of the CDR3 is 14 residues. Germline assignment: CDR1 DFQATT and CDR2 SNEGSKA (reference sequence). The CDR3, as DNA: TGCAGTGCTAGTGATACCTGGGGCAATTCACCCCTCCACTTT. Protein: CSASDTWGNSPLHF.

Turning to this clonotype: It may be a read error: a sequence one base away is much more abundant. No conserved phenylalanine or tryptophan is present at the end of the CDR3, so a read error is the likely explanation. The genes are TRBV7-9 and TRBJ2-1; D ambiguous. The CDR3 is 12 amino acids. CDR1 and CDR2 from the germline V gene are SEHNR and FQNEAQ (reference sequence). V was pared by 3 bases and J by 12 bases, with 12 bases between. CDR3 DNA sequence: TGTGCCAGCAGCTTTATGCCGGCTTCGCAGTTCTCC. Translated: CASSFMPASQFS.

In the case of this clonotype: The junction and the germline gene differ at one end; a read error may be behind it. This chain links TRBV19 with TRBJ1-5, with D unresolved. The CDR3 runs 14 residues. The germline V gene has CDR1 LNHDA and CDR2 SQIVND (reference sequence). The CDR3 protein is CASIPDDSNQPQHF. CDR3 coding DNA: TGTGCCAGTATCCCGGATGATAGCAATCAGCCCCAGCACTTT.

Points on this clonotype: This likely comes from a read error, as the CDR3 has no conserved phenylalanine or tryptophan at its end. This chain uses TRBV29-1 with TRBJ2-5, with TRBD1 as a possible D gene (5 bases). The V end lost 7 bases, the J end lost 3 bases, and 6 bases lay between the germline ends. Germline lookup yields CDR1 SQVTM and CDR2 ANQGSEA. The CDR3 is 10 residues long. In DNA form, the CDR3 reads TGCAGCGGGGGCAAAGAGACCCAGTACTCC. Translating it yields CSGGKETQYS.

In this sample, this clonotype turned up many times. V is TRBV11-2 and J is TRBJ2-3; 8 nucleotides line up with TRBD2. This CDR3 spans 16 amino acids. Per germline, CDR1 SGHAT and CDR2 FQNNGV. V shed 5 bases and J 1 base; nucleotides not matched to a gene: 8. CDR3 DNA sequence: TGTGCCAGCAGCCCCCGGAGCGGGAGTGGCACAGATACGCAGTATTTT. Its protein product is CASSPRSGSGTDTQYF.

This clonotype was detected ten times or more. J is TRBJ2-1 and V is TRBV7-3; no reliable D call. The V end was cut by 1 base, the J end by 11 bases, with 9 bases between. Germline-derived CDR1 and CDR2 are SGHTA and FQGTGA. The CDR3 has 12 amino acids. The CDR3: CASSLSDGQQFF. CDR3 bases: TGTGCCAGCAGCTTAAGTGATGGGCAGCAGTTCTTC.

This clonotype was seen only a few times. The rearrangement joins TRBV4-2 to TRBJ2-1, with D possibly being TRBD1 (5 bases). Germline V gene data show CDR1 as LGHNA and CDR2 as YNFKEQ. The CDR3 sequence is 19 residues long. With 2 bases removed from V and 0 bases from J, the gap between germline ends came to 20 bases. The CDR3 DNA reads as TGTGCCAGCAGCCAATCGGAAGGGGTTCCCCCGTCCTCCTACAATGAGCAGTTCTTC. Protein product: CASSQSEGVPPSSYNEQFF.

There are many counts of this clonotype. The CDR3 spells CSALDRAGETQYF. CDR3 DNA sequence: TGCAGTGCTCTCGACAGGGCTGGGGAGACCCAGTACTTC. The V gene is TRBV20-1, the J gene TRBJ2-5; 7 bases match TRBD1. Germline CDR1 is DFQATT and CDR2 is SNEGSKA (reference sequence). Losses at the gene ends were 5 bases for V and 5 bases for J; bases not matched to a gene: 8. The CDR3 consists of 13 residues.